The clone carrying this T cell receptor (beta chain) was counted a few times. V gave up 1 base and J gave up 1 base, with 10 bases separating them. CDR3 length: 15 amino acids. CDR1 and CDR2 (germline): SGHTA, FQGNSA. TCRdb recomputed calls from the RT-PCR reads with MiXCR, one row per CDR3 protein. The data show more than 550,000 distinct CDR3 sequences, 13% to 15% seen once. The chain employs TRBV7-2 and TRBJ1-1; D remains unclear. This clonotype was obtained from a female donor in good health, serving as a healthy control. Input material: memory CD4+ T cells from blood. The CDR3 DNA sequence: TGTGCCAGCAGCTTAGGCACGCTAACGAACACTGAAGCTTTCTTT. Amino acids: CASSLGTLTNTEAFF.